The 30 T cell receptor beta chains listed next were all sequenced from one sample in a study of blood T cell repertoires in COVID-19. Libraries were prepared by immunoSEQ multiplex PCR; TCRdb keeps only in-frame clonotypes and omits some of them. The sample lists 100,000 or so clones, more than 70% occurring once. Sequencing used peripheral blood. Receptor source: a woman aged 25 to 39 with acute or convalescent COVID-19.

The J gene is TRBJ1-4, the V gene TRBV4-1, with TRBD1 as a possible D gene (5 bases). Germline CDR1 reads MGHRA; CDR2 reads YSYEKL. Trimming cost V 2 bases and J 8 bases, with 12 bases left between them. The CDR3 totals 14 residues. The CDR3 here is CASSQWGGREKLFF. CDR3 nucleotide sequence: TGCGCCAGCAGCCAATGGGGGGGGAGGGAAAAACTGTTTTTT.

This clone appeared a single time. This rearrangement joins TRBV11-2 to TRBJ2-1; TRBD2 aligns across 8 bases. V lost 1 base to trimming and J lost 5 bases; unmatched junction nucleotides: 1. Germline CDR1 is SGHAT and CDR2 is FQNNGV. The CDR3 is 14 amino acids. The CDR3 here is CASSLGLAHNEQFF. CDR3 coding DNA: TGTGCCAGCAGCTTAGGACTAGCGCACAATGAGCAGTTCTTC.

The chain uses TRBV5-1 and TRBJ2-4, with 9 bases fitting TRBD2. V lost 4 bases to trimming and J lost 2 bases; unmatched junction nucleotides: 10. The CDR3 totals 17 residues. Germline CDR1 is SGHRS and CDR2 is YFSETQ. CDR3 DNA sequence: TGCGCCAGCAGCCCACTTGGCGGGGGGGCGACCAAAAACATTCAGTACTTC. It yields the protein CASSPLGGGATKNIQYF.

The chain joins TRBV10-2 to TRBJ1-1; 7 bases line up with TRBD1. This CDR3 has 12 residues. Germline V lookup: CDR1 WSHSY, CDR2 SAAADI. V trimming: 6 bases; J trimming: 4 bases; junction bases outside the gene matches: 2. The CDR3 region has the DNA TGCGCCAGCAGGACAGGGCTCACTGAAGCTTTCTTT. Translation gives CASRTGLTEAFF.

V usage is TRBV11-2 and J usage is TRBJ2-2, with 8 bases identical to TRBD1. Germline V gives CDR1 SGHAT, CDR2 FQNNGV. V was pared by 4 bases and J by 6 bases, with 7 bases of the junction left unmatched. The CDR3 spans 15 residues. CDR3 DNA: TGTGCCAGCAGCTCCGACAGGGGTTTAGCCGGGGAGCTGTTTTTT. Translating it yields CASSSDRGLAGELFF. Full variable domain (remainder filled in from reference TRBV11-2 and TRBJ2-2): EAGVAQSPRYKIIEKRQSVAFWCNPISGHATLYWYQQILGQGPKLLIQFQNNGVVDDSQLPKDRFSAERLKGVDSTLKIQPAKLEDSAVYLCASSSDRGLAGELFFGEGSRLTVL.

The V call is TRBV30, the J call TRBJ1-6, with D possibly matching TRBD1 (5 bases). Germline V lookup: CDR1 GTSNPN, CDR2 SVGIG (reference sequence). The ends were cut back, 4 bases at V and 10 bases at J, with 17 bases in the middle. This CDR3 has 14 residues. In DNA, the CDR3 is TGTGCCTGGAAAGGGGACTACGCCAACTCACCCCTCCACTTT. This gives the protein CAWKGDYANSPLHF.

The V call is TRBV7-6, the J call TRBJ1-3, with 7 bases matching TRBD1. Per the germline V gene, CDR1 is SGHVS and CDR2 is FNYEAQ. The J segment lost 0 bases and the V segment lost 3 bases, leaving 2 bases of the junction unmatched. This CDR3 has 15 amino acids. The chain's CDR3 is CASSLGQSSGNTIYF. The CDR3 coding sequence is TGTGCCAGCAGCTTGGGACAGAGCTCTGGAAACACCATATATTTT.

The chain recombines TRBV7-9 with TRBJ2-4; the D is unclear. Per the germline V gene, CDR1 is SEHNR and CDR2 is FQNEAQ (reference sequence). V was pared by 1 base and J by 6 bases, with 7 bases between. This CDR3 has 13 amino acids. CDR3 sequence reads: CASSLEFRNIQYF. In DNA form, the CDR3 reads TGTGCCAGCAGCTTAGAATTCAGAAACATTCAGTACTTC. The variable domain in full, completed from reference TRBV7-9 and TRBJ2-4, reads DTGVSQNPRHKITKRGQNVTFRCDPISEHNRLYWYRQTLGQGPEFLTYFQNEAQLEKSRLLSDRFSAERPKGSFSTLEIQRTEQGDSAMYLCASSLEFRNIQYFGAGTRLSVL.

The V gene is TRBV18, the J gene TRBJ1-2; D is possibly TRBD1 (6 bases). The CDR3 covers 15 residues. Trimming pared 3 bases from V and 0 bases from J, leaving 11 bases between. Germline CDR1 KGHSH, CDR2 LQKENI. Here the CDR3 reads CASSPDRPTNYGYTF. The CDR3 nucleotides are TGTGCCAGCTCACCGGACAGACCAACTAACTATGGCTACACCTTC.

The chain uses TRBV19 and TRBJ1-2, with 8 nucleotides matching TRBD1. CDR3 size: 13 residues. Looked up from germline, CDR1 is LNHDA and CDR2 is SQIVND (reference sequence). Trimming removed 7 bases from V and 1 base from J; junction bases left unmatched: 2. The CDR3 nucleotides read TGTGCCAGTAACACAGGGGGTAACTATGGCTACACCTTC. Residues: CASNTGGNYGYTF.

A remark on this clone: The germline gene is not matched at one end of the junction; a read error may be the cause. This chain connects TRBV9 to TRBJ1-2; 7 bases align to TRBD1. Germline-derived CDR1 and CDR2 are SGDLS and YYNGEE. This CDR3 contains 14 residues. For the CDR3, the DNA is TGTGCCAGCAGCCGAGGGCAGGGGGGTAACTGGAGCTTCTTC. It specifies CASSRGQGGNWSFF. Full variable domain (missing parts from reference TRBV9 and TRBJ1-2): DSGVTQTPKHLITATGQRVTLRCSPRSGDLSVYWYQQSLDQGLQFLIQYYNGEERAKGNILERFSAQQFPDLHSELNLSSLELGDSALYFCASSRGQGGNWSFFGSGTRLTVV.

The chain links TRBV7-3 to TRBJ1-1; D not resolved. V lost 2 bases and J 0 bases, leaving 10 bases between the germline ends. Germline V gene sequence: CDR1 SGHTA, CDR2 FQGTGA. CDR3 length: 15 amino acids. The CDR3: CASSLQAAMNTEAFF. CDR3 nucleotides: TGTGCCAGCAGCTTACAGGCAGCAATGAACACTGAAGCTTTCTTT. Full variable domain (remainder filled in from reference TRBV7-3 and TRBJ1-1): GAGVSQTPSNKVTEKGKYVELRCDPISGHTALYWYRQSLGQGPEFLIYFQGTGAADDSGLPNDRFFAVRPEGSVSTLKIQRTERGDSAVYLCASSLQAAMNTEAFFGQGTRLTVV.

The chain carries TRBV18 and TRBJ1-1; TRBD1 matches at 8 bases. V shed 3 bases, J shed 4 bases, and the junction held 10 bases outside the gene matches. This CDR3 is built from 16 residues. The germline V gene has CDR1 KGHSH and CDR2 LQKENI. CDR3 nucleotide sequence: TGTGCCAGCTCACCTCGGCGGCAGGGGGCAGGCACTGAAGCTTTCTTT. It codes for CASSPRRQGAGTEAFF.

A note on this clone: Other nucleotide sequences in the sample specify the same CDR3. The chain couples TRBV6-5 to TRBJ1-5; D might be TRBD1 (6 bases). The CDR3 runs 12 residues. The V end lost 6 bases, the J end lost 5 bases, and 8 bases lay between the germline ends. Per the germline V gene, CDR1 is MNHEY and CDR2 is SVGAGI. The CDR3 DNA is TGTGCCAGCAGAGCAGGGGATCAGCCCCAGCATTTT. Protein product: CASRAGDQPQHF.

The genes are TRBV29-1 and TRBJ2-7; tentatively, D is TRBD1 (5 bases). V was clipped by 7 bases and J by 0 bases, with 13 bases between them. Germline loops: CDR1 SQVTM, CDR2 ANQGSEA. This CDR3 is 13 amino acids long. CDR3 region: CSASRAPSYEQYF. CDR3 nucleotides: TGCAGCGCATCCAGGGCACCCTCCTACGAGCAGTACTTC.

This chain links TRBV28 with TRBJ2-7, with 8 positions matching TRBD1. The CDR3 has 12 amino acids. The V and J ends lost 6 bases and 2 bases, in that order; junction bases with no gene match: 0. The V gene's germline CDR1 is MDHEN and CDR2 SYDVKM. In DNA, the CDR3 is TGTGCCAGCAGGGGACAGGCCTACGAGCAGTACTTC. As protein: CASRGQAYEQYF.

The rearrangement joins TRBV6-4 to TRBJ1-6; D gene ambiguous. Germline CDR1 reads MRHNA; CDR2 reads SNTAGT. The CDR3 is 15 amino acids. V dropped 2 bases and J dropped 7 bases, with 12 bases sitting between them. In DNA form, the CDR3 reads TGTGCCAGCAGTGACGGCAGAGGGCACAATTCACCCCTCCACTTT. This gives the protein CASSDGRGHNSPLHF.

This clone appeared once. This chain connects TRBV19 to TRBJ1-2; maybe TRBD1 (5 bases). Deletions cut 5 bases from V and 4 bases from J, with 17 bases between. The CDR3 extends over 15 amino acids. From germline, CDR1 is LNHDA and CDR2 SQIVND (reference sequence). The CDR3 region is CASSSRQTQGYGYTF. CDR3 nucleotide sequence: TGTGCCAGTAGTTCCCGACAGACGCAGGGCTATGGCTACACCTTC.

The gene calls are TRBV11-3 and TRBJ1-2; 7 bases fit TRBD1. Germline-derived CDR1 and CDR2 are SGHNT and YENEEA. Losses at the gene ends were 4 bases for V and 4 bases for J; bases not matched to a gene: 6. The CDR3 extends over 14 amino acids. In nucleotides, the CDR3 is TGTGCCAGCAGCTCAGGAGGGGGCGCCTATGGCTACACCTTC. Its protein product is CASSSGGGAYGYTF.

The chain links TRBV2 to TRBJ2-7; possible D gene TRBD2, 7 bases. The CDR3 is 16 residues long. The ends were cut back, 3 bases at V and 7 bases at J, with 22 bases in the middle. The germline gives CDR1 SNHLY, CDR2 FYNNEI. CDR3 DNA: TGTGCCAGCAGTGAGGGGGGGCCCGCCGGGCAACGAGAGCAGTACTTC. Its translation is CASSEGGPAGQREQYF.

CDR3 sequence: CAWVRAGGIEEQFF. For the CDR3, the DNA is TGTGCCTGGGTCCGAGCGGGGGGGATTGAGGAGCAGTTCTTC. The rearrangement uses TRBV30 and TRBJ2-1; 10 bases line up with TRBD2. The J segment lost 10 bases and the V segment lost 5 bases, leaving 11 bases of the junction unmatched. Germline assignment: CDR1 GTSNPN and CDR2 SVGIG (reference sequence). The CDR3 is 14 residues long.

This clone has a single count. This chain uses TRBV7-6 with TRBJ2-5; the D gene is possibly TRBD2 (7 bases). The V gene's germline CDR1 is SGHVS and CDR2 FNYEAQ. Trimming removed 5 bases at V and 3 bases at J, with 22 bases between. This CDR3 is 17 amino acids long. The CDR3 DNA is TGTGCCAGCAGCCGGTACCTTCGGGCGGGGGCCGAAGAGACCCAGTACTTC. Translating gives CASSRYLRAGAEETQYF.

The chain carries TRBV9 and TRBJ1-1; 7 bases align to TRBD1. The germline V gene encodes CDR1 SGDLS and CDR2 YYNGEE. V shed 8 bases, J shed 5 bases, and the junction held 6 bases outside the gene matches. CDR3 size: 12 residues. CDR3 DNA: TGTGCCAGTACAGGGGTGGGAACTGAAGCTTTCTTT. It is translated as CASTGVGTEAFF.

J is TRBJ1-5 and V is TRBV28; 8 bases line up with TRBD1. Trimming at V came to 6 bases and at J to 8 bases, leaving 15 bases not matched to a gene. Germline assignment: CDR1 MDHEN and CDR2 SYDVKM. The CDR3 contains 16 residues. CDR3 amino acids: CASRFQGAFPGKPQHF. The CDR3 coding sequence is TGTGCCAGCAGGTTCCAGGGGGCTTTCCCTGGAAAGCCCCAGCATTTT.

The CDR3 bases are TGTGCCAGCAGATCCCCTAGCGGGGGGCGACCTTCTAGCACAGATACGCAGTATTTT. Amino acids: CASRSPSGGRPSSTDTQYF. V and J are TRBV7-3 and TRBJ2-3, with TRBD2 identical over 11 bases. J was trimmed by 0 bases and V by 6 bases; bases with no gene match: 14. Germline lookup yields CDR1 SGHTA and CDR2 FQGTGA. This CDR3 comprises 19 residues.

The chain joins TRBV29-1 to TRBJ2-1; 7 nucleotides match TRBD2. V lost 7 bases and J lost 6; bases outside the gene matches: 9. Germline values: CDR1 SQVTM, CDR2 ANQGSEA. The CDR3 loop spans 13 amino acids. This CDR3 reads CSAGRIQANEQFF. CDR3 in DNA: TGCAGCGCCGGGAGGATACAAGCCAATGAGCAGTTCTTC.

V is TRBV28 and J is TRBJ2-1; D is perhaps TRBD1 (6 bases). The V gene lost 7 bases and the J gene lost 5 bases, with 15 bases spanning the gap. Germline values: CDR1 MDHEN, CDR2 SYDVKM. The CDR3 contains 14 residues. The CDR3 spells CASTRGSFHNEQFF. CDR3 nucleotide sequence: TGTGCCAGCACCAGGGGAAGTTTCCACAATGAGCAGTTCTTC.

The DNA of the CDR3 is TGTGCCAGCAGCCAAGAAACCGGGTCACTCTCTGGAAACACCATATATTTT. Residues: CASSQETGSLSGNTIYF. V usage is TRBV3-1 (or the pseudogene TRBV3-2) and J usage is TRBJ1-3, with no clear D. The V end was cut by 0 bases, the J end by 0 bases, with 12 bases between. Per the germline V gene, CDR1 is LGHDT and CDR2 is YNNKEL (reference sequence). This CDR3 region has 17 residues.

The V and J genes are TRBV19 and TRBJ1-5; tentative D call: TRBD1 (6 bases). V was shortened by 1 base and J by 7 bases, with 8 bases between the two germline ends. The germline CDR1 and CDR2 sequences are LNHDA and SQIVND (reference sequence). The CDR3 spans 13 residues. CDR3 nucleotides: TGTGCCAGTAGTATAGGAGGGGGACAGCCCCAGCATTTT. Amino acid sequence: CASSIGGGQPQHF.

This clone occurred once. The CDR3 loop reads CASSQRTPPPQPQHF. The CDR3 DNA reads as TGTGCCAGCAGCCAACGGACTCCCCCGCCTCAGCCCCAGCATTTT. This chain connects TRBV7-8 to TRBJ1-5; D not certain. The CDR3 spans 15 residues. Per germline, CDR1 SGHVS and CDR2 FQNEAQ. V was cut by 5 bases and J by 6 bases, with 17 bases left in between.